This T cell receptor (beta chain) was retrieved from a study of T cell responses to AZD1222 COVID-19 vaccine (dated by TCRdb to about 2021). Study-wide context: AZD1222 recipients given second doses at about 4 weeks or at about 12 weeks were pooled, since spike-specific TCR depth and breadth were not found to differ between the two schedules. TCR sequencing covered more than 230 trial participants: about 210 given two doses of AZD1222 and about 26 given two doses of MenACWY control vaccine. Trial participants were enrolled by age into subgroups of 18-55, 56-69 and 70-plus years, and 148, 28 and 57 TCR-sequenced participants, respectively, were included in these subgroups. On the study overall, not on this receptor specifically: After two AZD1222 doses, both the breadth and the depth of spike-specific TCRs were significantly higher than at day 0 and than in MenACWY recipients. In the small 56-69-year group, the increase in depth fell short of significance, most likely because of low power. No day 14 peak-response samples were available, so repertoires were characterized only after the peak T cell response. Vaccine-associated CD4 TCRs spanned the whole spike protein, with dominant responses in regions 160-218 and 743-854. Reportedly, close to half of the unique spike-specific TCRs recognized epitopes lying outside the regions that are mutated in the B.1.351 and B.1.1.7 variants. Participants were mostly white British and included more females than males, and it was suggested by the authors that clonal diversity may have been underestimated. Only 5 to 7 AZD1222 recipients were SARS-CoV-2 seropositive at baseline, limiting conclusions about previously exposed vaccinees.

The CDR3 regions of human TCRbeta chains were subjected to immunosequencing. Per the original workflow: Repertoire TCRs were checked for matches against a reference library of SARS-CoV-2-specific TCRs that had been generated using the MIRA antigen-specificity platform. Breadth meant the fraction of unique TCRs that were SARS-CoV-2-associated, whereas depth meant the fraction of total T cells that were SARS-CoV-2-associated. Using the MIRA data, each spike-specific TCR was mapped to the spike region that the TCR reacts to and placed in a CD4 or CD8 class. Log10-transformed breadth and depth values were compared by one-way ANOVA with Sidak's multiple comparisons tests. Not all clones reach the TCRdb copy of this immuneACCESS table, which keeps in-frame sequences only. Checked studies attribute under half of the gap to unresolved V genes and leave the rest unexplained. V and J calls and clone size come straight from that table; D and trimming were deduced from the DNA. The sample table records about 160,000 clones; over 75% of these occur just once. 6% to 8% of the sample lies in the top ten.

The label giving this sample's time point can be read as: baseline before first vaccination. Vaccinee samples came from UK trials COV001 and COV002, including a single-blind randomized controlled phase 2/3 trial of AZD1222 (ChAdOx1 nCoV-19) in healthy adults. For TCRbeta chain sequencing, PBMC samples were collected from trial participants at day 0 and at day 28 after the second dose. Of note for this clone: The clone's antigen remains unknown. Per-base quality was not reported, and no clone a single base away is much larger than it.

This clonotype originated in an adult in good health. The sequencing used peripheral blood, collected on day 0 of AZD1222 vaccination.

The CDR3 here reads CASSYSVYGDTEAFF. The nucleotide sequence reads TGTGCCAGCAGTTACAGTGTTTATGGTGACACTGAAGCTTTCTTT. The chain is assembled from TRBV6-5 and TRBJ1-1, with the D segment identity uncertain. The trim is 2 bases for V and 3 bases for J, with a gap of 13 bases between the germline ends. The germline V gene yields MNHEY for CDR1 and SVGAGI for CDR2. The CDR3, from cysteine to phenylalanine, totals 15 residues. Only CDR3 DNA remains: 45 bases, in frame from the first base.